These T cell receptor beta chains were read from a single sample in a study of blood T cell repertoires in COVID-19. Profiled with immunoSEQ multiplex PCR; TCRdb holds only in-frame clones, not every one. The repertoire holds tens of thousands of clones, with roughly 80% as singletons. Material for sequencing was peripheral blood. All receptors come from a human donor in a cohort sampled during active COVID-19. The CDR3 runs from the conserved cysteine through the conserved F or W. D genes are given only for firm matches. The listing skips clone size in some rows; elsewhere it reads once, few, many or a size class.

clone_size j_call cdr3_length d_call v_call cdr3_aa cdr3_nt
. TRBJ2-3 16 . TRBV5-4 CASNLLAAASTDTQYF TGTGCCAGTAACCTACTAGCAGCGGCTAGCACAGATACGCAGTATTTT
. TRBJ1-2 15 . TRBV5-6 CASSLGQGGNYGYTF TGTGCCAGCAGCTTGGGCCAGGGAGGAAACTATGGCTACACCTTC
few TRBJ2-7 14 . TRBV19 CASSADRNPYEQYF TGTGCCAGTAGTGCTGACAGGAATCCCTACGAGCAGTACTTC
. TRBJ1-1 14 TRBD1 TRBV19 CASVDRLGNTEAFF TGTGCCAGTGTGGACAGGTTGGGGAACACTGAAGCTTTCTTT
few TRBJ2-7 16 TRBD1 TRBV4-1 CASSQDTGTVSYEQYF TGCGCCAGCAGCCAGGACACCGGGACAGTCTCCTACGAGCAGTACTTC
. TRBJ2-5 14 . TRBV5-6 CASSLGQSQETQYF TGTGCCAGCAGCTTGGGACAGAGCCAAGAGACCCAGTACTTC
. TRBJ1-2 13 TRBD1 TRBV5-4 CASNTPGGVAYTF TGTGCCAGCAATACCCCAGGGGGCGTAGCCTACACCTTC
. TRBJ1-1 13 . TRBV30 CAWATDSNTEAFF TGTGCCTGGGCTACAGATTCGAACACTGAAGCTTTCTTT
few TRBJ2-7 13 . TRBV19 CASSWQGGNEQYF TGTGCCAGTAGTTGGCAGGGTGGTAACGAGCAGTACTTC
. TRBJ1-1 14 TRBD1 TRBV6-5 CASSAGGTNTEAFF TGTGCCAGCAGCGCAGGGGGTACGAACACTGAAGCTTTCTTT
. TRBJ2-5 16 TRBD2 TRBV4-2 CASRSGGGAQSETQYF TGTGCCAGCAGGAGCGGGGGGGGCGCGCAGTCCGAGACCCAGTACTTC
. TRBJ2-1 15 TRBD2 TRBV28 CASRMGTSRYNEQFF TGTGCCAGCAGGATGGGGACTAGCCGATACAATGAGCAGTTCTTC
. TRBJ1-1 11 TRBD1 TRBV19 CASRTGAKAFF TGTGCCAGTCGGACAGGGGCTAAGGCTTTCTTT
. TRBJ2-1 15 . TRBV3-1/TRBV3-2 CASSPNIILDNEQFF TGTGCCAGCAGCCCCAATATTATTCTAGACAATGAGCAGTTCTTC
. TRBJ2-2 12 . TRBV6-2/TRBV6-3 CASSSPTGELFF TGTGCCAGCAGTTCCCCTACCGGGGAGCTGTTTTTT
few TRBJ1-6 15 . TRBV19 CASSITGQDNSPLHF TGTGCCAGTAGTATCACGGGACAAGATAATTCACCCCTCCACTTT
. TRBJ2-7 13 . TRBV28 CASSSGPLYEQYF TGTGCCAGCAGTAGCGGGCCGCTATACGAGCAGTACTTC
. TRBJ1-4 14 TRBD1 TRBV6-5 CASSPGQYNEKLFF TGTGCCAGCAGTCCGGGACAGTATAATGAAAAACTGTTTTTT
. TRBJ1-2 11 . TRBV30 CAWSPQGANTF TGTGCCTGGAGCCCACAGGGCGCGAACACCTTC
once TRBJ1-1 13 . TRBV5-8 CASSLQGSTEAFF TGTGCCAGCAGCTTACAGGGCAGCACTGAAGCTTTCTTT
. TRBJ2-7 14 TRBD2 TRBV4-1 CASSQGAGRDEQYF TGCGCCAGCAGCCAAGGGGCCGGGAGGGACGAGCAGTACTTC
. TRBJ2-7 15 TRBD1 TRBV11-2 CASSLTRDSYYEQYF TGTGCCAGCAGCTTGACCCGGGACAGCTACTACGAGCAGTACTTC
. TRBJ2-7 16 . TRBV6-5 CASSYAHLAGTYEQYF TGTGCCAGCAGTTACGCACACCTCGCTGGTACATACGAGCAGTACTTC
once TRBJ2-2 19 TRBD2 TRBV29-1 CSVAGGGGSGSGGTGELFF TGCAGCGTCGCCGGGGGGGGTGGTAGCGGGAGCGGAGGCACCGGGGAGCTGTTTTTT
. TRBJ2-5 15 TRBD1 TRBV5-6 CASSGDRGPQETQYF TGTGCCAGCAGCGGGGACAGGGGCCCACAAGAGACCCAGTACTTC
. TRBJ1-2 15 TRBD1 TRBV11-2 CASSPNRGSWRGYTF TGTGCCAGCAGCCCCAACAGGGGGTCATGGCGGGGCTACACCTTC
once TRBJ1-2 14 . TRBV2 CASLPGTSLDGYTF TGTGCCAGCTTGCCAGGGACAAGCCTCGATGGCTACACCTTC
. TRBJ2-7 13 . TRBV12-3/TRBV12-4 CASSWRDSYEQYF TGTGCCAGCAGCTGGCGGGATTCCTACGAGCAGTACTTC
once TRBJ2-1 13 . TRBV12-3/TRBV12-4 CASSFEANNEQFF TGTGCCAGCAGTTTCGAAGCAAACAATGAGCAGTTCTTC
few TRBJ1-1 15 TRBD1 TRBV6-2/TRBV6-3 CASSPWTGTNTEAFF TGTGCCAGCAGTCCCTGGACAGGTACGAACACTGAAGCTTTCTTT
. TRBJ2-7 17 TRBD2 TRBV3-1/TRBV3-2 CASSRGSGRGRACEQYF TGTGCCAGCAGCAGAGGTAGCGGGAGAGGGCGTGCCTGCGAGCAGTACTTC
. TRBJ2-2 14 . TRBV14 CASSHSLAPGELFF TGTGCCAGCAGCCATAGTCTAGCTCCCGGGGAGCTGTTTTTT
. TRBJ1-5 15 TRBD1 TRBV5-5 CASSLTGGAGQPQHF TGTGCCAGCAGCTTAACAGGGGGCGCAGGCCAGCCCCAGCATTTT
. TRBJ2-7 13 . TRBV28 CASSLIGVGEQYF TGTGCCAGCAGTTTAATAGGGGTAGGAGAGCAGTACTTC
. TRBJ1-1 17 . TRBV3-1/TRBV3-2 CASSQEGAQMGDTEAFF TGTGCCAGCAGCCAAGAGGGGGCCCAAATGGGGGACACTGAAGCTTTCTTT
. TRBJ1-5 15 TRBD1 TRBV18 CASSPLGQKNQPQHF TGTGCCAGCTCACCACTGGGACAGAAGAATCAGCCCCAGCATTTT